The text below deals with one T cell receptor beta chain. Its matching antigen is unknown. PCR was performed using 60 Vbeta and 13 Jbeta primers. Data came from immunoSEQ multiplex PCR; TCRdb stores just in-frame clones and leaves some out. Among some 110,000 clones listed, roughly 73% were seen once. The CDR3 totals 15 residues. Germline-derived CDR1 and CDR2 are SGHRS and YFSETQ. V lost 4 bases and J lost 1; bases outside the gene matches: 7. The data stem from a study of cytomegalovirus exposure and HLA in healthy donors. The study, taken as a whole, reports: In a later analysis, V- and J-gene trimming of beta chains associated with a DCLRE1C missense variant, replicated independently. An apparent linkage of common viral pathogens to several of the most significant clusters emerged in a later analysis.

The TCR was taken from a woman younger than 45 in good health and CMV-seronegative. This chain connects TRBV5-1 to TRBJ1-1; 7 nucleotides line up with TRBD1. Sequenced material: PBMCs. CDR3 nucleotides: TGCGCCAGCAGCCCATCAGACAGGGCGAACACTGAAGCTTTCTTT. It specifies CASSPSDRANTEAFF.